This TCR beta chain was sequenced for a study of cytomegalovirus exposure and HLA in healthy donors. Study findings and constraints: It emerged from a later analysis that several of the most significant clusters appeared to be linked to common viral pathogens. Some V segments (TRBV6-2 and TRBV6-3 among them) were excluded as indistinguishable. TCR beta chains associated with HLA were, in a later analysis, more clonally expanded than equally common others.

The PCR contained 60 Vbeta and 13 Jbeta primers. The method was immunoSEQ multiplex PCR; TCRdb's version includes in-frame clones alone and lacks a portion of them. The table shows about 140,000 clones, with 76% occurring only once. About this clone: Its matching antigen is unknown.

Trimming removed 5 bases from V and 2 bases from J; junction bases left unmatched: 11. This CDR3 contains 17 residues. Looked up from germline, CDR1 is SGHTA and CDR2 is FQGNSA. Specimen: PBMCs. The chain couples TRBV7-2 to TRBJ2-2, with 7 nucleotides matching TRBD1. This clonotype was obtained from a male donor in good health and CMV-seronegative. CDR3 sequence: CASSAGVGGANTGELFF. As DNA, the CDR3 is TGTGCCAGCAGCGCAGGGGTAGGGGGCGCCAACACCGGGGAGCTGTTTTTT.